The 27 T cell receptor beta chains below were found in one sample sequenced in a study of cytomegalovirus exposure and HLA in healthy donors. This PCR relied on a set of 60 Vbeta primers and 13 Jbeta primers. Measured with immunoSEQ multiplex PCR; TCRdb has only the in-frame clones, and not every one. The table lists some 180,000 clones, over 70% of them singletons. What was sequenced was PBMCs. These receptors all stem from a man between 18 and 29 years old in good health and CMV-seronegative.

The rearrangement uses TRBV7-9 and TRBJ1-4, with D unresolved. CDR1 is SEHNR, CDR2 FQNEAQ, per germline (reference sequence). CDR3 size: 15 residues. V dropped 3 bases and J dropped 1 base, with 9 bases sitting between them. The CDR3 DNA is TGTGCCAGCAGCTTCTCGGAGGGAACTAATGAAAAACTGTTTTTT. Its protein product is CASSFSEGTNEKLFF.

The V call is TRBV13, the J call TRBJ2-1; the match to TRBD2 covers 10 bases. Germline-derived CDR1 and CDR2 are PRHDT and FYEKMQ (reference sequence). V was clipped by 5 bases and J by 8 bases; unmatched bases: 15. The CDR3 covers 17 residues. The CDR3 protein is CASSHASGGARRDEQFF. CDR3 nucleotides: TGTGCCAGCAGCCACGCCAGCGGGGGGGCGAGAAGGGATGAGCAGTTCTTC.

This clone has only one observation. The chain is built from TRBV7-3 and TRBJ1-2; 7 nucleotides match TRBD1. The ends lost 1 base at V and 6 bases at J; junction bases unmatched: 5. There are 14 residues in the CDR3. The germline CDR1 and CDR2 sequences are SGHTA and FQGTGA. The DNA for the CDR3 is TGTGCCAGCAGCTTAAATCCTCAGGGGGATGGCTACACCTTC. This translates into CASSLNPQGDGYTF.

V gene TRBV11-3 combines with J gene TRBJ2-2, with TRBD2 as a possible D gene (5 bases). From germline, CDR1 is SGHNT and CDR2 YENEEA. V lost 5 bases, J lost 1 base, and 14 bases lay in between. The CDR3 has 16 amino acids. The chain's CDR3 is CASSLREFRNTGELFF. CDR3 DNA: TGTGCCAGCAGCCTTAGGGAGTTTCGGAACACCGGGGAGCTGTTTTTT.

The gene calls are TRBV28 and TRBJ1-2, with 8 bases fitting TRBD1. V shed 5 bases, J shed 3 bases, and the junction held 5 bases outside the gene matches. The CDR3 runs 14 residues. The germline V gene encodes CDR1 MDHEN and CDR2 SYDVKM. CDR3 sequence reads: CASSLQGVDYGYTF. CDR3 nucleotide sequence: TGTGCCAGCAGTCTACAGGGGGTTGACTATGGCTACACCTTC.

The rearrangement joins TRBV15 to TRBJ2-5, with TRBD2 matching over 13 bases. Germline V gives CDR1 LNHNV, CDR2 YYDKDF (reference sequence). Trimming took 5 bases from V and 0 from J; bases not matched to a gene: 6. This CDR3 has 17 amino acids. The CDR3 loop is CATSPGGTSGNQETQYF. In DNA, the CDR3 is TGTGCCACCAGCCCAGGGGGGACTAGCGGGAACCAAGAGACCCAGTACTTC.

The V gene is TRBV2, the J gene TRBJ1-2; 10 bases match TRBD1. From germline, CDR1 is SNHLY and CDR2 FYNNEI. V shed 4 bases, J shed 0 bases, and the junction held 5 bases outside the gene matches. The CDR3 has 16 residues. CDR3 in amino acids: CASSATGTGANYGYTF. The DNA for the CDR3 is TGTGCCAGCAGTGCCACCGGGACAGGGGCTAACTATGGCTACACCTTC.

J is TRBJ2-5 and V is TRBV7-2; 8 bases line up with TRBD1. With the DNA end fitting TRBJ2-7 better, the J assignment may be wrong. Germline V gene sequence: CDR1 SGHTA, CDR2 FQGNSA. This CDR3 spans 15 amino acids. For the CDR3, the DNA is TGTGCCAGCACCTCACAATCCGGGACAGGCTACGAGCAGTACTTC. It is translated as CASTSQSGTGYEQYF.

V gene TRBV11-2 combines with J gene TRBJ2-7, with 9 bases identical to TRBD2. V dropped 1 base and J dropped 5; count of bases not matched to a gene: 18. The CDR3 has 19 amino acids. Germline loops: CDR1 SGHAT, CDR2 FQNNGV. CDR3 loop: CASSLAKVPSGRIQDEQYF. The CDR3 nucleotides are TGTGCCAGCAGCTTAGCAAAAGTCCCCAGCGGGAGGATTCAAGACGAGCAGTACTTC.

V usage is TRBV7-2 and J usage is TRBJ2-1; possible D gene TRBD2, 6 bases. CDR3 size: 13 residues. Germline CDR1 reads SGHTA; CDR2 reads FQGNSA. The V end was cut by 6 bases, the J end by 4 bases, with 10 bases between. The chain's CDR3 is CASRYAGYNEQFF. The DNA for the CDR3 is TGTGCCAGCAGATACGCGGGGTACAATGAGCAGTTCTTC.

The chain is built from TRBV7-2 and TRBJ1-5; no clear D gene. The CDR3 runs to 14 residues. V dropped 2 bases and J dropped 5 bases, with 10 bases sitting between them. CDR1 is SGHTA, CDR2 FQGNSA, per germline. The CDR3 region is CASSLRVRDQPQHF. Here the CDR3 DNA reads TGTGCCAGCAGCTTAAGGGTGAGGGATCAGCCCCAGCATTTT. The full variable domain, with the rest looked up from reference TRBV7-2 and TRBJ1-5, is GAGVSQSPSNKVTEKGKDVELRCDPISGHTALYWYRQSLGQGLEFLIYFQGNSAPDKSGLPSDRFSAERTGGSVSTLTIQRTQQEDSAVYLCASSLRVRDQPQHFGDGTRLSIL.

Here the CDR3 DNA reads TGTGCCAGCTCACCTTCTATCGGTAGCGGGACCGGGGAGCTGTTTTTT. Encoded protein: CASSPSIGSGTGELFF. The J gene is TRBJ2-2, the V gene TRBV18, with 7 bases lining up with TRBD2. CDR3 length: 16 residues. Germline V gene lookup returns CDR1 KGHSH and CDR2 LQKENI. After removal of 3 bases from V and 5 bases from J, the junction contained 9 bases not matched to a gene. Supplemented by reference TRBV18 and TRBJ2-2, the full variable domain reads NAGVMQNPRHLVRRRGQEARLRCSPMKGHSHVYWYRQLPEEGLKFMVYLQKENIIDESGMPKERFSAEFPKEGPSILRIQQVVRGDSAAYFCASSPSIGSGTGELFFGEGSRLTVL.

V usage is TRBV13 and J usage is TRBJ1-4; 8 positions agree with TRBD1. V lost 7 bases to trimming and J lost 4 bases; unmatched junction nucleotides: 17. The CDR3 runs to 18 residues. The V gene's germline CDR1 is PRHDT and CDR2 FYEKMQ (reference sequence). The CDR3 DNA follows: TGTGCCAGCACCCGGACAGGGCCAAATTCCAGGGGTAATGAAAAACTGTTTTTT. Translating it yields CASTRTGPNSRGNEKLFF.

This clone has a handful of counts. J is TRBJ1-2 and V is TRBV9; D call uncertain. V lost 5 bases to trimming and J lost 5 bases, with 10 bases between them. CDR3 size: 12 residues. Germline V gene sequence: CDR1 SGDLS, CDR2 YYNGEE. The DNA for the CDR3 is TGTGCCAGCAGAGGGAGGTGGTATGGCTACACCTTC. Its translation: CASRGRWYGYTF.

This chain uses TRBV4-3 with TRBJ2-7; TRBD2 matches at 9 bases. CDR3 length: 15 residues. With V trimmed by 4 bases and J by 3 bases, 7 bases remained unmatched. Germline assignment: CDR1 LGHNA and CDR2 YSLEER. Here the CDR3 reads CASSPGLARDYEQYF. CDR3 coding DNA: TGCGCCAGCAGCCCCGGACTAGCGCGGGACTACGAGCAGTACTTC.

V usage is TRBV5-6 and J usage is TRBJ2-1; 13 bases align to TRBD2. This CDR3 is 14 amino acids long. Germline V gene data show CDR1 as SGHDT and CDR2 as YYEEEE. Losses at the gene ends were 3 bases for V and 9 bases for J; bases not matched to a gene: 3. This chain's CDR3 is CASSWTSGSAEQFF. The CDR3 nucleotides read TGTGCCAGCAGCTGGACTAGCGGGAGCGCTGAGCAGTTCTTC. Based on the CDR3 plus reference TRBV5-6 and TRBJ2-1, the full variable domain is DAGVTQSPTHLIKTRGQQVTLRCSPKSGHDTVSWYQQALGQGPQFIFQYYEEEERQRGNFPDRFSGHQFPNYSSELNVNALLLGDSALYLCASSWTSGSAEQFFGPGTRLTVL.

The rearrangement uses TRBV4-1 and TRBJ2-7, with 10 bases fitting TRBD2. The CDR3 is 15 amino acids. Germline V gene data show CDR1 as MGHRA and CDR2 as YSYEKL. J was trimmed by 2 bases and V by 1 base; bases with no gene match: 2. DNA for the CDR3: TGCGCCAGCAGCCAAGGGACTAGCGGTCCCTACGAGCAGTACTTC. It translates to CASSQGTSGPYEQYF.

The gene calls are TRBV5-4 and TRBJ2-5; TRBD2 might be the D (6 bases). Germline assignment: CDR1 SGHNT and CDR2 YYREEE (reference sequence). This CDR3 region has 14 residues. The V end was cut by 0 bases, the J end by 5 bases, with 11 bases between. CDR3 in amino acids: CASSLGGSGETQYF. For the CDR3, the DNA is TGTGCCAGCAGCTTGGGGGGTAGCGGTGAGACCCAGTACTTC. The complete variable domain, with remaining parts taken from reference TRBV5-4 and TRBJ2-5, reads ETGVTQSPTHLIKTRGQQVTLRCSSQSGHNTVSWYQQALGQGPQFIFQYYREEENGRGNFPPRFSGLQFPNYSSELNVNALELDDSALYLCASSLGGSGETQYFGPGTRLLVL.

This rearrangement joins TRBV14 to TRBJ2-3; possibly TRBD1 for D (5 bases). The CDR3 spans 12 residues. CDR1 is SGHDN and CDR2 is FVKESK in the germline V gene. Trimming cost V 3 bases and J 7 bases, with 8 bases left between them. In nucleotides, the CDR3 is TGTGCCAGCAGCCACCAGGGATATACGCAGTATTTT. Protein sequence: CASSHQGYTQYF.

This chain connects TRBV5-4 to TRBJ1-2; a possible D gene is TRBD1 (6 bases). Germline V gene data show CDR1 as SGHNT and CDR2 as YYREEE (reference sequence). This CDR3 contains 12 residues. V lost 2 bases, J lost 5 bases, and 7 bases lay in between. The CDR3, as DNA: TGTGCCAGCAGCTTCGGGACATATGGCTACACCTTC. This sequence encodes CASSFGTYGYTF.

This clone was detected only once. CDR3 nucleotides: TGTGCCAGCAGCTTGTCCCCCAGGTTAGCGGGGGGGCAAGATACGCAGTATTTT. Its protein is CASSLSPRLAGGQDTQYF. The chain has TRBV5-5 and TRBJ2-3, with TRBD2 matching 11 bases. The V and J ends lost 1 base and 5 bases, in that order; junction bases with no gene match: 12. This CDR3 contains 18 residues. The V gene's germline CDR1 is SGHKS and CDR2 YYEKEE (reference sequence).

This clone occurred many times. The chain is built from TRBV7-3 and TRBJ1-1; no clear D. The V gene lost 0 bases and the J gene lost 4 bases, with 6 bases spanning the gap. This CDR3 spans 13 amino acids. CDR1 is SGHTA and CDR2 is FQGTGA in the germline V gene. The CDR3 DNA is TGTGCCAGCAGCTTAACCCCCCTCACTGAAGCTTTCTTT. Translated: CASSLTPLTEAFF.

The chain is built from TRBV5-8 and TRBJ1-4, with 7 bases that match TRBD1. J gave up 8 bases and V 2 bases, and 6 bases lay outside the gene matches. CDR1 and CDR2 from the germline V gene are SGHTS and YDEGEE. The length of the CDR3 is 14 residues. The chain's CDR3 is CASSFRDRGEKLFF. The CDR3 DNA reads TGTGCCAGCAGCTTTCGGGACAGAGGCGAAAAACTGTTTTTT. Filled out from reference TRBV5-8 and TRBJ1-4, the complete variable domain reads EAGVTQSPTHLIKTRGQQATLRCSPISGHTSVYWYQQALGLGLQFLLWYDEGEERNRGNFPPRFSGRQFPNYSSELNVNALELEDSALYLCASSFRDRGEKLFFGSGTQLSVL.

The genes are TRBV30 and TRBJ1-4; D is unresolved. Germline lookup yields CDR1 GTSNPN and CDR2 SVGIG (reference sequence). The V end was cut by 3 bases, the J end by 0 bases, with 8 bases between. This CDR3 has 14 residues. The chain's CDR3 is CAWSQTATNEKLFF. CDR3 DNA sequence: TGTGCCTGGAGCCAGACTGCAACTAATGAAAAACTGTTTTTT.

This chain connects TRBV7-9 to TRBJ2-5; 7 positions agree with TRBD2. In germline, CDR1 is SEHNR, CDR2 FQNEAQ (reference sequence). The ends lost 5 bases at V and 5 bases at J; junction bases unmatched: 11. The CDR3 length is 15 residues. Here the CDR3 DNA reads TGTGCCAGCAGCGTCGACGGGGGGTCAGGGGAGACCCAGTACTTC. It specifies CASSVDGGSGETQYF.

This rearrangement joins TRBV5-4 to TRBJ2-2, with a possible D match to TRBD2 (6 bases). The CDR3 length is 15 residues. Trimming stripped 3 bases from V and 7 bases from J, with 16 bases between. Per germline, CDR1 SGHNT and CDR2 YYREEE (reference sequence). The CDR3 nucleotides are TGTGCCAGCAGCTCCCGGGGGTCCGCGGGCGGGGAGCTGTTTTTT. Protein: CASSSRGSAGGELFF.

The J gene is TRBJ2-5, the V gene TRBV5-4; tentative D call: TRBD1 (6 bases). The germline V gene has CDR1 SGHNT and CDR2 YYREEE (reference sequence). Trimming took off 4 bases at V and 4 bases at J, with 14 bases between the two ends. The length of the CDR3 is 14 residues. CDR3 nucleotides: TGTGCCAGCAGCGAAAGACAGGTACGAGAGACCCAGTACTTC. It yields the protein CASSERQVRETQYF.